This T cell receptor beta chain was sequenced for a study of T cells in localized non-small cell lung cancer (TCRdb year 2020). With respect to the entire study: The study examined T cell repertoires in under 300 patients with early-stage NSCLC and compared tumors with uninvolved tumor-adjacent lungs. Of the NSCLC patients, about 130 were male and roughly 110 were female, and the mean age was approximately 66 years. All 250 or so NSCLC patients in the cohort were treatment-naive and had localized lung tumors that were resected.

The immunoSEQ Assay was used to sequence TCR beta CDR3 regions from DNA. From the authors' description of their analysis: T cell density was computed as TCR beta template counts normalized to usable DNA estimated by amplifying housekeeping genes. The preseqR package was used to estimate richness by extrapolating to 400,000 templates for PBMC samples and to 120,000 templates for tissue samples. Clonality was taken to be one minus Pielou's evenness. To identify tissue-enriched TCRs, differential abundance testing was run on productive amino-acid clonotypes with a minimum total count of 5 and an alpha of 0.1. The Jaccard Index and the Morisita Overlap Index were used to measure how much the repertoires overlapped between compartments. TCR beta CDR3s were clustered by GLIPH together with public tetramer-defined viral CDR3s, and at least three viral sequences plus V-gene enrichment were required for viral motifs. The table comes from immuneACCESS by way of TCRdb, which keeps in-frame sequences with V and J called. Part of the clones is missing from these tables; in studies checked, under half for an unresolved V gene and the rest for unknown reasons. V, J and clone size reflect that table, while D and trimming were determined from the DNA. The sample table records about 52,000 clones; around nine tenths of these occur just once. The ten most abundant clones make up about a sixth of the sample.

At diagnosis, tumor, uninvolved tumor-adjacent lung and peripheral blood were collected and then preserved as a mix of FFPE and fresh-frozen material. For TCR repertoire profiling, blood samples were analyzed as peripheral blood mononuclear cells. What the authors observed across the whole study: Because multi-region sequencing of the tumors was not done, intratumor heterogeneity could not be ruled out. Because of the exploratory design, TCR variables were selected using unadjusted p-values without false-discovery rate correction. Uninvolved tumor-adjacent lung showed the highest T cell clonality, higher than tumor, which suggests more focused antigenic responses in the adjacent lung. Longer overall survival was associated with higher T cell density in blood, whereas shorter survival was associated with higher clonality in adjacent lung. A median of approximately 53 of the top 100 tumor clones turned up in the paired uninvolved adjacent lung, and around 27 of those clones also ranked among the top 100 of that same adjacent lung.

With regard to this clone: The antigen this receptor binds is unknown. Per-base qualities were not stored, and no clone one base away is much larger.

The CDR3 measures 15 amino acids from cysteine to phenylalanine. Just CDR3 DNA is preserved here, 45 bases in frame from base 1. From V the trimming removes 4 bases and from J it removes 7 bases, while the gene matches leave 9 bases of the junction unaccounted for. From the germline V gene (reference sequence), CDR1 is LNHDA and CDR2 is SQIVND. This material consisted of PBMCs, taken before any cancer treatment. This TCR was sampled from a female donor with stage II lung adenocarcinoma. The receptor chain draws on TRBV19 and TRBJ2-1, with 8 middle bases fitting TRBD1. The base sequence is TGTGCCAGTAGTAACTCCTGGACAGGGCGAAATGAGCAGTTCTTC. This encodes CASSNSWTGRNEQFF.